Sequencing of this T cell receptor beta chain was carried out in a study of cytomegalovirus exposure and HLA in healthy donors. Study-wide results and limits: Some segments of the V type, notably TRBV6-2 and TRBV6-3, were excluded as indistinguishable.

Notes on this clone: The antigen is not known.

The PCR ran on 60 Vbeta and 13 Jbeta primers. Source study methods: Unique TCR beta chains numbered around 80 million in a later analysis, with roughly 10 million shared. Assay: immunoSEQ multiplex PCR; the TCRdb copy retains only in-frame clones and omits some. The V and J calls and clone size are taken from that table; D and trimming were inferred from the DNA. The data hold about 250,000 clones, with roughly 84% observed a single time. The germline CDR1 and CDR2 sequences are SGHRS and YFSETQ. This CDR3 region has 14 residues. J lost 3 bases, V lost 4 bases, and 6 bases had no gene match. This receptor was identified in a girl aged 2-10 years in good health and CMV-seronegative. Sequenced material: PBMCs. This chain connects TRBV5-1 to TRBJ2-7; 8 nucleotides match TRBD2. The CDR3 DNA is TGCGCCAGCAGCGGGACTAGGTCAGGCTACGAGCAGTACTTC. This codes for CASSGTRSGYEQYF.